This T cell receptor (beta chain) was documented in a study of CXCR3-negative and CXCR3-positive naive CD8 T cells. Whole-study results and caveats: Hydrophobicity was higher for TRB CDR3s found in CXCR3-positive naive cells than in CXCR3-negative naive cells. Diversity was high in both naive subsets and much lower in memory cells.

Researchers sorted 300,000 cells of each CD8+ T cell subset in triplicate. Naive CD8+ T cells showed a CD45RO-CCR7+CD27+CD95- phenotype. CDR1 and CDR2 from the germline V gene are SGDLS and YYNGEE. CDR3 size: 15 residues. Researchers prepared the TRB cDNA libraries using 5' RACE with UMI labels. TCRdb re-analyzed the 5' RACE reads; it lists each CDR3 protein once, without DNA. This table holds 130,000 to 150,000 distinct CDR3 sequences. Turning to this clonotype: As yet, its antigen is unknown.

The V call is TRBV9, the J call TRBJ2-7; there is no DNA to check the TCRdb D call of TRBD2. Sequenced material: naive CXCR3+ CD8+ T cells from blood. The subset denotes: CD45RO-CCR7+CD27+CD95- naive CD8+ T cells expressing CXCR3 (TNR3+). This TCR came from a human donor in good health. Some clones in this sample may be carry-over from other donors' samples. CDR3 loop: CASSSLAESSYEQYF. Based on the CDR3 plus reference TRBV9 and TRBJ2-7, the full variable domain is DSGVTQTPKHLITATGQRVTLRCSPRSGDLSVYWYQQSLDQGLQFLIQYYNGEERAKGNILERFSAQQFPDLHSELNLSSLELGDSALYFCASSSLAESSYEQYFGPGTRLTVT.